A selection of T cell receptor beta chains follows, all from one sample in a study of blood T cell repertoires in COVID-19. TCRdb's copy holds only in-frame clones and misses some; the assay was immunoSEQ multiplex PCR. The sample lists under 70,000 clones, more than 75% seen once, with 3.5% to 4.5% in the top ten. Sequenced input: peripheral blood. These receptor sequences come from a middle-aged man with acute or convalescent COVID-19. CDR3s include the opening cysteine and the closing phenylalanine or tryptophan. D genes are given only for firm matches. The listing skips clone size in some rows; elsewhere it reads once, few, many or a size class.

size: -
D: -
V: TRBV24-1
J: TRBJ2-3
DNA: TGTGCCACAAAATGGAGGGTTTTTGGTCGCACAGATACGCAGTATTTT
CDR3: CATKWRVFGRTDTQYF

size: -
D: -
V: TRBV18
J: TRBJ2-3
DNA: TGTGCCAGCTCACCGAGGTCAGATACGCAGTATTTT
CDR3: CASSPRSDTQYF

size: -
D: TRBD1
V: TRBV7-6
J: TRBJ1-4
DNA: TGTGCCAGCAGCTTAACGGGGACAGGGCTAATAGAACTGTTTTTT
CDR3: CASSLTGTGLIELFF

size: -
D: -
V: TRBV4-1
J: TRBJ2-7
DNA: TGCGCCAGCAGCCAAGTACTAGTGGCCTACGAGCAGTACTTC
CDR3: CASSQVLVAYEQYF

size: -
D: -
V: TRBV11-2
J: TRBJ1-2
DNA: TGTGCCAGCAGCCCCCAGGACAGTAACTATGGCTACACCTTC
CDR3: CASSPQDSNYGYTF

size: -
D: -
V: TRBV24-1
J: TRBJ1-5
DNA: TGTGCCACCAGTCCAGGACACAATCAGCCCCAGCATTTT
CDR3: CATSPGHNQPQHF

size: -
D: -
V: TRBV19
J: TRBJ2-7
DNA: TGTGCCAGTAGTATTGGAGGGGGCGGGCAGTACTTC
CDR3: CASSIGGGGQYF

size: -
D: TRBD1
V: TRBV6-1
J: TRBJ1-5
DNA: TGTGCCAGCAGTGAGGGGGGACAGCGTAATCAGCCCCAGCATTTT
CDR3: CASSEGGQRNQPQHF

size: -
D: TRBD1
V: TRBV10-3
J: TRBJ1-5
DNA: TGTGCCATCAGTGCACTGGGACAGGGGAATCAGCCCCAGCATTTT
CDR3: CAISALGQGNQPQHF

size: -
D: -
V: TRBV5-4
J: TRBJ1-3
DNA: TGTGCCAGCAGCCCACAGGGAGAGGCGGACACCATATATTTT
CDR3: CASSPQGEADTIYF

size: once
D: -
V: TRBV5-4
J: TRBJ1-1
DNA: TGTGCCAGCAGCTTTGCAGGAGGTGAAGCTTTCTTT
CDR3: CASSFAGGEAFF

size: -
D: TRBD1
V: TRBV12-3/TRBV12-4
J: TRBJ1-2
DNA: TGTGCCAGCAGTTTGGACAGGGGGCAGGGCTACACCTTC
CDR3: CASSLDRGQGYTF

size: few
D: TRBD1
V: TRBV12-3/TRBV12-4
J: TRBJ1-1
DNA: TGTGCCAGCCCCCAACTGACAGGGCCGGTAGCTTTCTTT
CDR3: CASPQLTGPVAFF

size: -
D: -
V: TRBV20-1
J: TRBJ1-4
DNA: TGCAGTGCTGTTACTAGGGAAAAACTGTTTTTT
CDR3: CSAVTREKLFF

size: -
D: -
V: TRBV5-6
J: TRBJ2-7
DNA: TGTGCCAGCAGCAAACTAGGCTACGAGCAGTACTTC
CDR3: CASSKLGYEQYF

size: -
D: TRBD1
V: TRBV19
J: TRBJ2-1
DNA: TGTGCCAGTAGTATATTCCAGGGGGCGGGTAATGAGCAGTTCTTC
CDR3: CASSIFQGAGNEQFF

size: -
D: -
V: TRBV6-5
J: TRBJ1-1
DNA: TGTGCCAGCAGTTTCAGACAGGATGAAGCTTTCTTT
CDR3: CASSFRQDEAFF

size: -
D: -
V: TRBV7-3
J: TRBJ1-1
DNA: TGTGCCAGCCTACGTTGGGCGAACACTGAAGCTTTCTTT
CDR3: CASLRWANTEAFF

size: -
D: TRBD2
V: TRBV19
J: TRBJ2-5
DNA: TGTGCCAGTAGCAATACCCGGGGACAGGGGACTAGCGGGAGGCTAGAGACCCAGTACTTC
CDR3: CASSNTRGQGTSGRLETQYF

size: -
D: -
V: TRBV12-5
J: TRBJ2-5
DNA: TGTGCTAGTGGTTTGGTTTACCCGGACAGCTACCAAGAGACCCAGTACTTC
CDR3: CASGLVYPDSYQETQYF

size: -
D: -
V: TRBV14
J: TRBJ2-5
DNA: TGTGCCAGCAGCCAAGAGGGCAGGAGGTGGGAGACCCAGTACTTC
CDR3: CASSQEGRRWETQYF

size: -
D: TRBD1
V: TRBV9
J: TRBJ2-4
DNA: TGTGCCAGCAGTGACAGGGGCAACATTCAGTACTTC
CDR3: CASSDRGNIQYF

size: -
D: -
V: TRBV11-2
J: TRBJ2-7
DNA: TGTGCCAGCAGCTTAGATTACGTCGGGTCCTTCTACGAGCAGTACTTC
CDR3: CASSLDYVGSFYEQYF

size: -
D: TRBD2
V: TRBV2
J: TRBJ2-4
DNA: TGTGCCAGCAGTTTCTCAGACGGGACTAGCGGAAAATTAGCCAAAAACATTCAGTACTTC
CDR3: CASSFSDGTSGKLAKNIQYF

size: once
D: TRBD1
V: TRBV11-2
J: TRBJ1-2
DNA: TGTGCCAGCAGCACCCGGCACAGGGGGCAGGGCTACACCTTC
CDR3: CASSTRHRGQGYTF

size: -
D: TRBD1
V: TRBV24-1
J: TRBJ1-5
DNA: TGTGCCACCAGTGACCCGACCGACAGGGTAGGCAATCAGCCCCAGCATTTT
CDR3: CATSDPTDRVGNQPQHF

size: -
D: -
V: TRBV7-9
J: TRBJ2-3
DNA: TGTGCCAGCAGCATCAATACGCTAGACGATACGCAGTATTTT
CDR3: CASSINTLDDTQYF

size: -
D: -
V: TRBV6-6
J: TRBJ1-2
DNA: TGTGCCAGCAGTTACTCGAACCTATTGCTTAACTATGGCTACACCTTC
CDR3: CASSYSNLLLNYGYTF

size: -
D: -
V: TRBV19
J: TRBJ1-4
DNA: TGTGCCAGTAGTAACTATGGGGGCCTTAATGAAAAACTGTTTTTT
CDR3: CASSNYGGLNEKLFF